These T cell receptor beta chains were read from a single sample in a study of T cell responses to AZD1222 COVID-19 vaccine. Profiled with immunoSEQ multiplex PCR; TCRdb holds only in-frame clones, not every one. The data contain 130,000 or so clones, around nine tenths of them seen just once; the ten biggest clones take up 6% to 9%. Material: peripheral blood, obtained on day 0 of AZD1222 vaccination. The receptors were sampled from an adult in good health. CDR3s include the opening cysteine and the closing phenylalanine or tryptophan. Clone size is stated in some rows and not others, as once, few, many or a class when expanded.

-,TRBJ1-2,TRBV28,CASSSDTNFNYGYTF
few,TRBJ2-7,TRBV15,CATSQDRTNAHEQYF
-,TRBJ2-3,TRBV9,CASSPRQGSTDTQYF
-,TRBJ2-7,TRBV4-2,CASSQITSGRTGEQYF
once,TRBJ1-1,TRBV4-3,CASSQEGHRGWTFF
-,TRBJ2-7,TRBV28,CASKGTSGRVYEQYF
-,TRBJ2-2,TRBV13,CASRIGTDFTGELFF
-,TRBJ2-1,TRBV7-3,CASRLAGVNEQFF
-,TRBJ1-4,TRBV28,CASTFGGSTNEKLFF
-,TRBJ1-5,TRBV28,CASSLQQGLPNQPQHF
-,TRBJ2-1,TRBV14,CASSQSRIPLYNEQFF
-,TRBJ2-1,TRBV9,CASSVGGDYNEQFF
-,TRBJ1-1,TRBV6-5,CASSSRTGTLNTEAFF
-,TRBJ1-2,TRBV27,CASSRSGQANLYGYTF
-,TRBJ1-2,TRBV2,CASSKDGNYGYTF
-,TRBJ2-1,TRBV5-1,CASSLASSGSLDEQFF
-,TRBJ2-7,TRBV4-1,CASSRESGTDPYEQYF
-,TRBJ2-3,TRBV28,CASSDDRTSIPDTQYF
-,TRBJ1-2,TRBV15,CATSRDRSNYGYTF
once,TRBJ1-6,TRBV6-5,CASSFTGISSPLHF
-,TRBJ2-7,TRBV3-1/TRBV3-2,CASSIKLAGGPHEQYF